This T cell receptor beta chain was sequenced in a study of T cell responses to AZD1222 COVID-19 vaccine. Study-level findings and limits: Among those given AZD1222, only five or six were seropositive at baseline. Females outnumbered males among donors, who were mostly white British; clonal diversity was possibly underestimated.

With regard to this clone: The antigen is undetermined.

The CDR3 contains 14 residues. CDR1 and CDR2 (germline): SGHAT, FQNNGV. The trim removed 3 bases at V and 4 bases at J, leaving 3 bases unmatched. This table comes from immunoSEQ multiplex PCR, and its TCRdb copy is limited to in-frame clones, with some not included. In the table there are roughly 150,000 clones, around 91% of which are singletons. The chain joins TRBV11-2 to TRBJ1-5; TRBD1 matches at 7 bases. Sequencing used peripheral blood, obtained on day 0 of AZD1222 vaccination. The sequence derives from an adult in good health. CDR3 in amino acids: CASSLAGGNQPQHF. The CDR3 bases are TGTGCCAGCAGCTTGGCAGGGGGTAATCAGCCCCAGCATTTT.